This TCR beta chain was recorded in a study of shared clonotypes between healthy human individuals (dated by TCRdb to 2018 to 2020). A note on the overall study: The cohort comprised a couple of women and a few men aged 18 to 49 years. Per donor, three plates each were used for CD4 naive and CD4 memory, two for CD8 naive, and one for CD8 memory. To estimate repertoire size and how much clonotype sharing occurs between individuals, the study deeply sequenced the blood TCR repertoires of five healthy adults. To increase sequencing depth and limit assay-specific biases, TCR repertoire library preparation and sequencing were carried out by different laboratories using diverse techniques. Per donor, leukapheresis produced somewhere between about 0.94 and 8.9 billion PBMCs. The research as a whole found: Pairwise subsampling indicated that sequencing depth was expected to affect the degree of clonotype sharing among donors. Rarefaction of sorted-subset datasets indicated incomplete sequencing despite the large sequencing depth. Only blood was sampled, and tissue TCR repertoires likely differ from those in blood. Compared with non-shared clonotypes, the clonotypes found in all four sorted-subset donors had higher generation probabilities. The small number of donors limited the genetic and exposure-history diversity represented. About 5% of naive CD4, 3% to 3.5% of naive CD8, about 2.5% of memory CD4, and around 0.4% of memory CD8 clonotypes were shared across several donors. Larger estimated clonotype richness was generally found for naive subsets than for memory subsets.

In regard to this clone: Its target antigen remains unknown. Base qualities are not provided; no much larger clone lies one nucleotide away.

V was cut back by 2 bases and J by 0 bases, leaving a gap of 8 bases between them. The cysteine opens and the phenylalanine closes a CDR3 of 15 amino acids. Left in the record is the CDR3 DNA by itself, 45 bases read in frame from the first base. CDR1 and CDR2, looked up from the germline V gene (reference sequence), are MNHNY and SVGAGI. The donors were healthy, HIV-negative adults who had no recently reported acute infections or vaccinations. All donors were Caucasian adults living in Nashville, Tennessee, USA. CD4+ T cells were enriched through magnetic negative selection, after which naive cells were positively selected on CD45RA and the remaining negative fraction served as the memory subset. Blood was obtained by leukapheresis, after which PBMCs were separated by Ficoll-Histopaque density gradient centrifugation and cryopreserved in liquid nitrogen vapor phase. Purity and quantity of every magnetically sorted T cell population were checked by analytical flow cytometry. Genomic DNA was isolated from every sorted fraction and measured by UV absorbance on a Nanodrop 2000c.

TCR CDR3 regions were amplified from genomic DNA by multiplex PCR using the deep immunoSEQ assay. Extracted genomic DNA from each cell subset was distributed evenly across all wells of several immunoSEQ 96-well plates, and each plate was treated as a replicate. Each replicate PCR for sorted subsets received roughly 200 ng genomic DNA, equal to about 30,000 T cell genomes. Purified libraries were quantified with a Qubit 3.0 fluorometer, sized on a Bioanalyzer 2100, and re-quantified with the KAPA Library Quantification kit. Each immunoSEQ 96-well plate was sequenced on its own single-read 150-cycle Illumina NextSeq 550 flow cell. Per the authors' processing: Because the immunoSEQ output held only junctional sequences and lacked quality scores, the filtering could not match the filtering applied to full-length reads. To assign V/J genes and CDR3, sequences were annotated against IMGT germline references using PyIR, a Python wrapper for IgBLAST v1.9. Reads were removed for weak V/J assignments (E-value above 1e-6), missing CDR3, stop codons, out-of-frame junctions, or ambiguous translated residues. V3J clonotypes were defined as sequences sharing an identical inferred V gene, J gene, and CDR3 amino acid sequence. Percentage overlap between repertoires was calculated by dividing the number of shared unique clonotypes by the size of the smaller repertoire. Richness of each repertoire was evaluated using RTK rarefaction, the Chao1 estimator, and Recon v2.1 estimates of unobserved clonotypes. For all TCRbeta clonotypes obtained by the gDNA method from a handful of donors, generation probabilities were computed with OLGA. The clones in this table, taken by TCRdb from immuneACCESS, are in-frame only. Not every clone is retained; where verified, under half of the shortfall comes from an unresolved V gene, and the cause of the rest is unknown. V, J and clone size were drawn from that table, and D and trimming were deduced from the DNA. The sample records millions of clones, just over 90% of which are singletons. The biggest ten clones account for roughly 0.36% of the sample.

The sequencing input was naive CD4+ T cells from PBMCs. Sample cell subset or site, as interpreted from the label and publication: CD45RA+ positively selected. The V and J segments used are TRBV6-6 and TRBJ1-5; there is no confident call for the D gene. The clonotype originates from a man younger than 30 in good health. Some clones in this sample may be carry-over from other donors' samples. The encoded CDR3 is CASSYLRYSNQPQHF. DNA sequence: TGTGCCAGCAGTTACCTCAGGTATAGCAATCAGCCCCAGCATTTT.